This T cell receptor (beta chain) is drawn from a study of CD8 T cells in Susac syndrome. The CDR3 is 15 residues long. Germline CDR1 LNHNV, CDR2 YYDKDF (reference sequence). V lost 0 bases to trimming and J lost 5 bases, with 11 bases between them. Random hexamers were used to reverse transcribe an amount of roughly 0.45 to 1 ug RNA. TCRdb ran MiXCR on the immunoSEQ multiplex PCR reads and lists one entry per CDR3 protein. This sample has 130,000 to 150,000 distinct CDR3 sequences, with 90% to 95% found just once. This clonotype has a single count. Material: CD8+ T cells from PBMCs. The V and J genes are TRBV15 and TRBJ2-4, with D perhaps TRBD1 or TRBD2 (5 bases each). The source is a human donor in good health. CDR3 residues: CATSRDPQGQNIQYF. The CDR3 DNA reads as TGTGCCACCAGCAGAGATCCCCAGGGACAAAACATTCAGTACTTC.